This T cell receptor beta chain originates from a study of blood T cell repertoires in COVID-19. The table came from immunoSEQ multiplex PCR; TCRdb's copy has only in-frame clones and leaves some out. Of under 250,000 clones in the sample, about four fifths were seen once. This CDR3 is built from 14 residues. V gave up 5 bases and J gave up 8 bases, with 15 bases separating them. The germline V gene has CDR1 SEHNR and CDR2 FQNEAQ (reference sequence). The sequence was obtained from a middle-aged woman with active or convalescent COVID-19. The specimen was peripheral blood. This chain uses TRBV7-9 with TRBJ1-4; D is ambiguous. The chain's CDR3 is CASSPGRRLEKLFF. As DNA, the CDR3 is TGTGCCAGCAGCCCCGGAAGGAGGTTAGAAAAACTGTTTTTT.